The T cell receptor beta chain described here comes from a study of blood T cells in healthy people across ages (dated by TCRdb to between 2014 and 2016). Turning to the overall study: In model experiments, template switching captured about one uniquely barcoded TCR beta cDNA molecule for every two T cells. The study analyzed two additional independent replicas of 1 million unique cDNA reads from the same blood draw for two donors, one aged 18 to 30 and one aged 80 or older. The donors were split into four age groups: young (average about 16 years), middle-aged (nearly 40), aged (62) and long-lived (roughly 77). To avoid experimental bias, donors of different ages were spread randomly across the sequencing lanes. The study measured age-related changes in TCR beta repertoire diversity using deep sequencing normalized with unique cDNA molecular identifiers.

Study-wide findings and limitations: Observed TCR beta diversity per million T cells fell roughly linearly with age, and a significant reduction was already apparent by age roughly 40. A strong correlation was found between observed TCR beta diversity and the percentage of naive T cells measured by flow cytometry. Donor CMV infection status was unknown, potentially confounding age-related changes in expanded clonotypes. Estimates of total diversity based on one million sequenced T cells were considered lower bounds and underestimates. Compared with the aged group, more naive CD4+ T cells, fewer expanded clones and increased TCR diversity were shown by the long-lived group, suggesting age selection. Since profiling was done on bulk unsorted PBMCs, naive and antigen-experienced compartments could not be conclusively compared.

The roughly 39 donors, aged roughly 6 to 95 years, were systemically healthy Caucasian individuals from Russia. Approximately 10 milliliters of peripheral blood were collected from each donor into EDTA-treated Vacutainer tubes. Ficoll-Paque density-gradient centrifugation was used to isolate PBMCs, with at least 6.5 million per sample. Total RNA was extracted from PBMCs with Trizol reagent, with at least 5 micrograms obtained per sample. For every donor, an aliquot of PBMCs went through flow cytometry to measure the percentages of naive CD45RAhigh/CD27high T cells. Of note for this clonotype: Its antigen remains unidentified. Per-nucleotide qualities are absent, and no much larger clonotype sits a single base away.

Library preparation used 5' RACE. The data were produced on an Illumina HiSeq 2500. The second PCR ran for about 6 to 12 cycles and used a J-beta primer mix along with a sample-barcoded 5' primer. A template-switch 5' adaptor carrying 12 random nucleotides introduced a unique molecular identifier onto each TCR beta cDNA molecule. Each sample yielded at least 2.5 million CDR3-containing paired-end reads. First-strand cDNA was synthesized from all RNA with the Mint cDNA synthesis kit, primed by a TRBC-specific oligonucleotide. After uracil-DNA glycosylase treatment, a first 18-cycle PCR used universal primers M1SS and BC2_uni_R on all cDNA. The source study handled its data this way. Normalization of each sample was performed by random selection of 1 million high-quality reads, each carrying a distinct molecular identifier. Reads sharing molecular identifiers were discarded rather than binned into consensus sequences. MiTCR, with a Q25 quality threshold and the strictest error-elimination algorithm, was used for CDR3 identification, clonotype clustering and error correction. Lower-bound total TCR beta diversity was estimated with a nonparametric unseen species model using Euler transformation. Using fastp at Q25 and MiXCR, TCRdb reprocessed the public reads and kept productive beta chains. Records with the same CDR3 protein are collapsed into one entry carrying the most frequent genes and DNA. The V and J calls, along with clone size, are taken from TCRdb and not from the paper's own processing. This sample holds about 640,000 distinct CDR3 sequences; under 65% were observed only once. 30% to 45% of the sample goes to the ten largest clones.

CDR1 and CDR2 (SEHNR, FQNEAQ) derive from the germline V gene (reference sequence). The CDR3, cysteine through phenylalanine, is 13 amino acids long. Only the CDR3 portion is preserved as DNA: 39 bases, with reading frame beginning at the first base. V and J lose 5 bases and 4 bases, and a span of 11 bases separates them. Sample: blood. The rearrangement combines TRBV7-9 with TRBJ1-2, and the D gene may be TRBD1, 6 bases matching. This TCR came from a man between 60 and 70 years old in good health. The base sequence is TGTGCCAGCAGCCCAGGGGTTGGCTATGGCTACACCTTC. Translated, it reads CASSPGVGYGYTF.